Below are 19 T cell receptor beta chains sequenced from a single sample in a study of blood T cell repertoires in COVID-19. Produced via immunoSEQ multiplex PCR; TCRdb's table is partial and in-frame only. Of some 320,000 clones in the sample, roughly 89% were seen once. The sample taken for sequencing was PBMCs or T cells enriched from blood (not recorded which). All receptors derive from a man in his fifties or sixties who had recovered from COVID-19.

The J gene is TRBJ2-5, the V gene TRBV14; D perhaps matches TRBD2 (5 bases). The CDR3 extends over 15 amino acids. Germline loops: CDR1 SGHDN, CDR2 FVKESK. V lost 1 base and J lost 2, with 11 bases in between. The CDR3 loop is CASSQAPSRQETQYF. The CDR3, as DNA: TGTGCCAGCAGCCAAGCTCCTAGCAGACAAGAGACCCAGTACTTC.

This chain links TRBV6-1 with TRBJ1-5, with D hard to call. The V end was cut by 1 base, the J end by 7 bases, with 8 bases between. Germline V gene data show CDR1 as MNHNS and CDR2 as SASEGT. The CDR3 has 13 amino acids. CDR3 loop: CASSEETGQPQHF. In DNA form, the CDR3 reads TGTGCCAGCAGTGAAGAAACCGGGCAGCCCCAGCATTTT.

V and J are TRBV6-5 and TRBJ2-1, with 9 bases aligning to TRBD2. After removal of 1 base from V and 4 bases from J, the junction contained 2 bases not matched to a gene. The germline gives CDR1 MNHEY, CDR2 SVGAGI. This CDR3 contains 15 residues. CDR3 coding DNA: TGTGCCAGCAGTTACTGGGCGGGAGGGTACAATGAGCAGTTCTTC. Protein sequence: CASSYWAGGYNEQFF.

The V and J genes are TRBV9 and TRBJ1-2; a possible D gene is TRBD1 (5 bases). V gave up 3 bases and J gave up 3 bases, with 9 bases separating them. The CDR3 runs to 13 residues. Germline V gene data show CDR1 as SGDLS and CDR2 as YYNGEE. The CDR3 region is CASSGGEDYGYTF. CDR3 coding DNA: TGTGCCAGCAGCGGAGGGGAGGACTATGGCTACACCTTC.

This sequence joins TRBV7-3 and TRBJ2-1, with D tentatively TRBD2 (6 bases). This CDR3 is built from 13 residues. Germline V lookup: CDR1 SGHTA, CDR2 FQGTGA. V was cut by 6 bases and J by 2 bases, with 8 bases left in between. CDR3 sequence reads: CASRGGPYNEQFF. The DNA for the CDR3 is TGTGCCAGCAGGGGGGGACCCTACAATGAGCAGTTCTTC.

The chain has TRBV4-2 and TRBJ2-3, with TRBD2 matching 10 bases. In germline, CDR1 is LGHNA, CDR2 YNFKEQ. This CDR3 comprises 18 residues. The ends lost 1 base at V and 2 bases at J; junction bases unmatched: 9. This chain's CDR3 is CASSQATSGEVDTDTQYF. The CDR3 nucleotides are TGTGCCAGCAGCCAAGCAACTAGCGGGGAAGTTGACACAGATACGCAGTATTTT.

The chain carries TRBV30 and TRBJ2-5; D is possibly TRBD2 (5 bases). Germline-derived CDR1 and CDR2 are GTSNPN and SVGIG (reference sequence). Trimming left V 0 bases short and J 4 bases short, with 15 bases between. The CDR3 has 15 residues. The CDR3 bases are TGTGCCTGGAGTGTAACGGCTCTAGGGAGAGAGACCCAGTACTTC. It encodes CAWSVTALGRETQYF.

The CDR3 nucleotides read TGTGCCAGCGCGGACAGGGTCCACGAGCAGTACTTC. Translation gives CASADRVHEQYF. The chain joins TRBV27 to TRBJ2-7, with 8 bases matching TRBD1. The germline gives CDR1 MNHEY, CDR2 SMNVEV (reference sequence). The J segment lost 5 bases and the V segment lost 8 bases, leaving 5 bases of the junction unmatched. The CDR3 is 12 residues long.

CDR3 DNA sequence: TGTGCCAGCAGCCCAGGACTAGTTCTTGAGCAGTTCTTC. Encoded protein: CASSPGLVLEQFF. The V and J genes are TRBV28 and TRBJ2-1, with 7 bases matching TRBD2. Trimming cost V 6 bases and J 9 bases; bases outside gene matches: 8. Germline values: CDR1 MDHEN, CDR2 SYDVKM. The CDR3 sequence is 13 residues long. Full variable domain (rest looked up from reference TRBV28 and TRBJ2-1): DVKVTQSSRYLVKRTGEKVFLECVQDMDHENMFWYRQDPGLGLRLIYFSYDVKMKEKGDIPEGYSVSREKKERFSLILESASTNQTSMYLCASSPGLVLEQFFGPGTRLTVL.

The CDR3 DNA follows: TGCGCCAGCACGGGACTAGCGGGAGTTGCAGAGACCCAGTACTTC. Residues: CASTGLAGVAETQYF. The genes are TRBV10-2 and TRBJ2-5, with 14 bases fitting TRBD2. Germline V lookup: CDR1 WSHSY, CDR2 SAAADI. This CDR3 is 15 amino acids long. V shed 7 bases, J shed 4 bases, and the junction held 5 bases outside the gene matches.

This chain links TRBV5-1 with TRBJ1-4; 8 bases map to TRBD1. Unmatched junction bases numbered 12, after V lost 0 bases and J lost 8 bases. This CDR3 has 17 amino acids. Germline V gene sequence: CDR1 SGHRS, CDR2 YFSETQ. This chain's CDR3 is CASSLGAGDRREEKLFF. The CDR3 DNA reads TGCGCCAGCAGCTTGGGGGCAGGGGACAGGAGGGAAGAAAAACTGTTTTTT. The variable domain in full, completed from reference TRBV5-1 and TRBJ1-4, reads KAGVTQTPRYLIKTRGQQVTLSCSPISGHRSVSWYQQTPGQGLQFLFEYFSETQRNKGNFPGRFSGRQFSNSRSEMNVSTLELGDSALYLCASSLGAGDRREEKLFFGSGTQLSVL.

This chain joins TRBV19 and TRBJ2-7; 14 bases align to TRBD2. CDR1 LNHDA and CDR2 SQIVND come from the germline V gene (reference sequence). This CDR3 region has 15 residues. Germline trimming cut 3 bases from V and 5 bases from J; bases unmatched to any gene: 3. The CDR3 coding sequence is TGTGCCAGTAGTATGGCGACTAGCGGGAGGGACGAGCAGTACTTC. It is translated as CASSMATSGRDEQYF.

This rearrangement joins TRBV28 to TRBJ2-2, with 13 bases matching TRBD2. Looked up from germline, CDR1 is MDHEN and CDR2 is SYDVKM. This CDR3 is built from 17 residues. J gave up 0 bases and V 6 bases, and 4 bases lay outside the gene matches. This chain's CDR3 is CASSATSGRANTGELFF. The CDR3 nucleotides are TGTGCCAGCAGCGCTACTAGCGGGAGGGCGAACACCGGGGAGCTGTTTTTT. Full variable domain (missing parts from reference TRBV28 and TRBJ2-2): DVKVTQSSRYLVKRTGEKVFLECVQDMDHENMFWYRQDPGLGLRLIYFSYDVKMKEKGDIPEGYSVSREKKERFSLILESASTNQTSMYLCASSATSGRANTGELFFGEGSRLTVL.

The chain couples TRBV3-1 (or the pseudogene TRBV3-2) to TRBJ2-4, with TRBD2 as a possible D gene (6 bases). Germline V gene lookup returns CDR1 LGHDT and CDR2 YNNKEL (reference sequence). V was pared by 4 bases and J by 0 bases, with 16 bases between. The CDR3 sequence is 17 residues long. The CDR3 spells CASSLGRTLLAKNIQYF. The CDR3 DNA is TGTGCCAGCAGCCTTGGGAGGACACTGCTAGCCAAAAACATTCAGTACTTC.

The V gene is TRBV6-4, the J gene TRBJ2-3; 7 bases fit TRBD1. CDR1 is MRHNA and CDR2 is SNTAGT in the germline V gene. This CDR3 has 13 residues. Unmatched junction bases numbered 1, after V lost 6 bases and J lost 1 base. CDR3 sequence: CASRGQGTDTQYF. Written as DNA, the CDR3 is TGTGCCAGCAGAGGACAGGGCACAGATACGCAGTATTTT.

V is TRBV7-9 and J is TRBJ2-1; a possible D gene is TRBD2 (7 bases). The V and J ends lost 4 bases and 6 bases respectively, with 13 bases between them. The length of the CDR3 is 14 residues. The V gene's germline CDR1 is SEHNR and CDR2 FQNEAQ (reference sequence). CDR3 sequence (DNA): TGTGCCAGCAGCTGGGGGGCGGGAGCCAATGAGCAGTTCTTC. It codes for CASSWGAGANEQFF.

CDR3 sequence (DNA): TGCGCCAGCAGCCCCATCCTTAAGACAGGGAACACTGAAGCTTTCTTT. Its protein is CASSPILKTGNTEAFF. This chain links TRBV4-1 with TRBJ1-1, with D perhaps TRBD1 (6 bases). Germline lookup yields CDR1 MGHRA and CDR2 YSYEKL. The V end lost 4 bases, the J end lost 1 base, and 16 bases lay between the germline ends. The length of the CDR3 is 16 residues.

The CDR3 region is CASSLGRLGAGQPQHF. CDR3 bases: TGTGCCAGCAGTTTAGGGCGGCTGGGGGCTGGGCAGCCCCAGCATTTT. The V gene is TRBV28, the J gene TRBJ1-5; D is perhaps TRBD1 (6 bases). This CDR3 is 16 amino acids long. Germline assignment: CDR1 MDHEN and CDR2 SYDVKM. Trimming cost V 2 bases and J 7 bases, with 18 bases left between them.

V and J are TRBV28 and TRBJ1-3, with D possibly being TRBD1 (5 bases). In germline, CDR1 is MDHEN, CDR2 SYDVKM. V was cut by 5 bases and J by 0 bases, with 11 bases left in between. The CDR3 has 15 amino acids. The CDR3: CASSKGASSGNTIYF. The DNA of the CDR3 is TGTGCCAGCAGTAAAGGGGCCTCCTCTGGAAACACCATATATTTT.